Listed here are 28 T cell receptor beta chains from one sample, sequenced in a study of tumor and adjacent non-tumor tissue in lung cancer. RNA was extracted from bulk tissue without any cell sorting. The library came from three nested PCR rounds adapted from ARM-PCR protocols. A single record per CDR3 protein comes from TCRdb applying MiXCR to the multiplex PCR reads. The top ten hold roughly 15% of the sample, which has 84,000 or so distinct CDR3 sequences, about 66% seen once. Sequencing input: lung tumor tissue. These receptors came from a man between 65 and 85 years old with non-small cell lung cancer.

This clonotype was seen once. The CDR3 loop reads CAIRRGPGTQYF. In DNA form, the CDR3 reads TGTGCCATACGAAGGGGCCCCGGTACGCAGTATTTT. The V and J genes are TRBV10-3 and TRBJ2-3; weak D call: TRBD1 (5 bases). The CDR3 extends over 12 amino acids. Per the germline V gene, CDR1 is ENHRY and CDR2 is SYGVKD. The V and J ends lost 9 bases and 8 bases respectively, with 15 bases between them.

In regard to this clonotype: Mismatch with germline at one junction end may stem from a read error. This chain links TRBV29-1 with TRBJ2-5, with D tentatively TRBD1 (6 bases). The length of the CDR3 is 14 residues. In germline, CDR1 is SQVTM, CDR2 ANQGSEA. CDR3 sequence reads: CSAQIQGYQETQYF. The CDR3, as DNA: TGCAGTGCCCAAATTCAGGGGTACCAAGAGACACAGTACTTC. The variable domain in full, with the rest retrieved from reference TRBV29-1 and TRBJ2-5, is SAVISQKPSRDICQRGTSLTIQCQVDSQVTMMFWYRQQPGQSLTLIATANQGSEATYESGFVIDKFPISRPNLTFSTLTVSNMSPEDSSIYLCSAQIQGYQETQYFGPGTRLLVL.

This clonotype was observed at least ten times. The gene calls are TRBV14 and TRBJ2-7; D is undetermined. Per the germline V gene, CDR1 is SGHDN and CDR2 is FVKESK. The CDR3 runs 15 residues. The V and J ends lost 1 base and 4 bases respectively, with 14 bases between them. The DNA for the CDR3 is TGTGCCAGCAGCCAAGGGAAAGGTTGGGGATACGAGCAGTACTTC. This translates into CASSQGKGWGYEQYF.

The chain uses TRBV20-1 and TRBJ1-1; unclear D gene. From germline, CDR1 is DFQATT and CDR2 SNEGSKA (reference sequence). CDR3 size: 12 residues. V lost 4 bases and J lost 3, with 9 bases in between. The CDR3 loop reads CSANRLDTEAFF. CDR3 sequence (DNA): TGCAGTGCTAACCGGCTGGACACTGAAGCTTTCTTT.

A remark on this clonotype: At one end the junction does not follow the germline gene, possibly because of a read error. The chain employs TRBV29-1 and TRBJ2-3; no firm D call. Germline-derived CDR1 and CDR2 are SQVTM and ANQGSEA. This CDR3 is 12 amino acids long. In DNA, the CDR3 is TGCCGCGTTGACCCGAGCACAGATACGCAGTATTTT. It translates to CRVDPSTDTQYF.

For this clonotype: The CDR3 carries no conserved terminal phenylalanine or tryptophan, so it likely arises from a read error. The V gene is TRBV30, the J gene TRBJ1-1; D unresolved. From germline, CDR1 is GTSNPN and CDR2 SVGIG (reference sequence). The CDR3 contains 13 residues. V lost 0 bases and J lost 5, with 10 bases in between. CDR3 in DNA: TGTGCCTGGAGTGTTTTGGGGATTACTGAAGCTTTCTAT. This encodes CAWSVLGITEAFY.

In this sample, this clonotype turned up many times. The chain combines TRBV29-1 with TRBJ1-2, with unresolved D. The V gene lost 0 bases and the J gene lost 6 bases, with 14 bases spanning the gap. CDR1 is SQVTM and CDR2 is ANQGSEA in the germline V gene. The CDR3 covers 14 residues. The CDR3 coding sequence is TGCAGCGTTGAAGAGCCGTACCAACAAGATGGCTACACCTTC. The encoded protein is CSVEEPYQQDGYTF.

A remark on this clonotype: This could be a read error, since a much larger clone is one nucleotide away. The final CDR3 position lacks the conserved phenylalanine or tryptophan, pointing to a likely read error. V and J are TRBV29-1 and TRBJ2-1; 13 nucleotides line up with TRBD2. Germline V gives CDR1 SQVTM, CDR2 ANQGSEA. The CDR3 runs to 14 residues. V dropped 6 bases and J dropped 5; count of bases not matched to a gene: 4. CDR3: CSVLLAGGHNEQFL. CDR3 in DNA: TGCAGCGTCTTACTAGCGGGAGGGCACAATGAGCAGTTCCTC.

On this clonotype itself: At one end, the junction sequence differs from germline, possibly due to a read error. The V gene is TRBV4-1, the J gene TRBJ2-2, with a possible D match to TRBD1 (6 bases). Germline V gene data show CDR1 as MGHRA and CDR2 as YSYEKL. The CDR3 covers 14 residues. CDR3 sequence: CASSHFQGPGELSF. DNA of the CDR3: TGCGCCAGCAGCCATTTCCAGGGGCCCGGGGAGCTGTCTTTT.

Points on this clonotype: One end of the junction is discordant with germline, which a read error may explain. V is TRBV11-3 and J is TRBJ1-1; D not resolved. The CDR3 runs 16 residues. The germline CDR1 and CDR2 sequences are SGHNT and YENEEA. The CDR3 coding sequence is TGTGCAAGCAGCCGCAGCGAGACAAATATGAACACTGGAGCTTTCTTT. Protein sequence: CASSRSETNMNTGAFF. Full variable domain (outside the CDR3, taken from reference TRBV11-3 and TRBJ1-1): EAGVVQSPRYKIIEKKQPVAFWCNPISGHNTLYWYLQNLGQGPELLIRYENEEAVDDSQLPKDRFSAERLKGVDSTLKIQPAELGDSAVYLCASSRSETNMNTGAFFGQGTRLTVV.

To note about this clonotype: This could be a read error, since a much larger clone is one nucleotide away. The chain has TRBV7-3 and TRBJ2-1, with D perhaps matching TRBD1 (6 bases). The CDR3 runs to 15 residues. V was shortened by 7 bases and J by 6 bases, with 19 bases between the two germline ends. Germline loops: CDR1 SGHTA, CDR2 FQGTGA. CDR3 nucleotides: TGTGCCAGCATCTTGGGGGACACTCGGAGCAATGAGCAGTTCTTC. Translation gives CASILGDTRSNEQFF. Together with reference TRBV7-3 and TRBJ2-1, the CDR3 gives the full variable domain: GAGVSQTPSNKVTEKGKYVELRCDPISGHTALYWYRQSLGQGPEFLIYFQGTGAADDSGLPNDRFFAVRPEGSVSTLKIQRTERGDSAVYLCASILGDTRSNEQFFGPGTRLTVL.

Turning to this clonotype: No conserved phenylalanine or tryptophan is present at the end of the CDR3, so a read error is the likely explanation. J is TRBJ2-1 and V is TRBV10-3, with 10 nucleotides matching TRBD2. The CDR3 consists of 14 residues. From germline, CDR1 is ENHRY and CDR2 SYGVKD. Here the CDR3 reads CAIRSGGAFPEQFI. The CDR3 nucleotides read TGTGCTATCAGGAGCGGGGGGGCCTTTCCTGAGCAGTTCATC.

A note on this clonotype: Since no conserved phenylalanine or tryptophan closes the CDR3, a read error is the likely cause. The chain carries TRBV4-1 and TRBJ2-7; D is possibly TRBD1 or TRBD2 (6 bases each). This CDR3 region has 14 residues. The germline gives CDR1 MGHRA, CDR2 YSYEKL. CDR3 coding DNA: TGCACCAGCAGCCAAGGGCGGGACACGTGGGAGCAGTACCTC. This translates into CTSSQGRDTWEQYL.

About this clonotype: Sequence at one end of the junction differs from germline and may be a read error. The chain recombines TRBV20-1 with TRBJ2-1; 10 bases map to TRBD1. CDR3 size: 14 residues. Per germline, CDR1 DFQATT and CDR2 SNEGSKA (reference sequence). CDR3 coding DNA: TGTAGTGCTAATAGTGACAGGGGGCGGCATGAGCAGTTCTTC. Its protein product is CSANSDRGRHEQFF.

Turning to this clonotype: A much bigger clone sits one base away, suggesting this may be a read error. V and J are TRBV24-1 and TRBJ2-6; D uncertain. The CDR3 has 12 residues. CDR1 KGHDR and CDR2 SFDVKD come from the germline V gene. The CDR3 coding sequence is TGTGCCACCCGTGATTACGGCAACGTCCTGACTTTC. Its protein product is CATRDYGNVLTF.

This clonotype has ten or more counts. The rearrangement links TRBV5-1 to TRBJ2-2; 10 bases map to TRBD1. CDR1 is SGHRS and CDR2 is YFSETQ in the germline V gene. V lost 0 bases, J lost 1 base, and 15 bases stayed unmatched. This CDR3 is 21 amino acids long. The CDR3 DNA reads TGCGCCAGCAGCTTGGAGTGGGGACAGGGGACCCCATATTTGAACACCGGGGAGCTGTTTTTT. Residues: CASSLEWGQGTPYLNTGELFF.

This clonotype was recorded a few times. This may be a read error: a much more frequent sequence differs by one nucleotide. The chain carries TRBV6-1 and TRBJ2-7; 7 bases match TRBD1. The CDR3 spans 13 residues. Germline V gene sequence: CDR1 MNHNS, CDR2 SASEGT. The CDR3 sequence is CASRNRGAYEHYF. CDR3 DNA sequence: TGTGCCAGCAGGAACAGGGGAGCCTACGAGCATTACTTC.

With respect to this clonotype: Because it lacks the conserved phenylalanine or tryptophan at the end, this CDR3 is likely a read error. This chain connects TRBV11-2 to TRBJ1-1; D might be TRBD1 (6 bases). The CDR3 contains 15 residues. Germline V CDR1 and CDR2: SGHAT, FQNNGV. CDR3 loop: CASSLEGGTNTDAFL. DNA for the CDR3: TGTGCCAGCAGCTTAGAAGGGGGAACGAACACTGATGCTTTCTTA.

The CDR3 protein is CASRQLGGVGNEQFF. The CDR3 DNA reads TGTGCCAGCAGGCAACTAGGGGGGGTGGGAAATGAGCAGTTCTTC. The V and J genes are TRBV12-3 or TRBV12-4 and TRBJ2-1; tentatively, D is TRBD2 (7 bases). The CDR3 runs 15 residues. V lost 6 bases and J lost 7, with 19 bases in between.

As for this clonotype: Because it lacks the conserved phenylalanine or tryptophan at the end, this CDR3 is likely a read error. The DNA is left out, because the CDR3 cannot be placed on it with certainty; the CDR3 is given as TCRdb lists it. The chain is built from TRBV6-2 or TRBV6-3 and TRBJ2-5. Germline assignment: CDR1 MNHEY and CDR2 SVGEGT. The CDR3 totals 11 residues, both ends included. The CDR3: CASSLLGTQYS.

The chain recombines TRBV24-1 with TRBJ2-3, with D unclear. V was trimmed by 5 bases and J by 6 bases, leaving 8 bases between them. This CDR3 has 12 amino acids. CDR1 KGHDR and CDR2 SFDVKD come from the germline V gene. In DNA form, the CDR3 reads TGTGCCACCAGTGGTAGTTCCGATACGCAGTATTTT. Translation: CATSGSSDTQYF.

On this clonotype itself: One junction end does not reproduce the germline sequence, and a read error may be involved. The chain has TRBV29-1 and TRBJ1-2; D unresolved. CDR3 length: 11 amino acids. Germline lookup yields CDR1 SQVTM and CDR2 ANQGSEA. DNA for the CDR3: TGCAGCGTTGTAAGGTCCTATGACTACACCTTC. Residues: CSVVRSYDYTF.

In its sample, this clonotype was seen once. It may be a read error: a sequence one base away is much more abundant. J is TRBJ2-1 and V is TRBV7-8, with TRBD2 matching 11 bases. This CDR3 region has 15 residues. Germline V gives CDR1 SGHVS, CDR2 FQNEAQ. The CDR3 DNA follows: TGTGCCAGCAGCCGAGTAGCGGGGGGGGACAATGAGCATTTCTTC. Residues: CASSRVAGGDNEHFF.

About this clonotype itself: In this CDR3 the conserved last residue, phenylalanine or tryptophan, is missing, so a read error is likely. This chain joins TRBV6-2 or TRBV6-3 and TRBJ2-1; 10 bases are shared with TRBD2. The CDR3 runs 15 residues. The germline CDR1 and CDR2 sequences are MNHEY and SVGEGT. J lost 7 bases, V lost 5 bases, and 8 bases had no gene match. The CDR3 loop reads CASSGQRGGRNEQFV. The CDR3 DNA follows: TGTGCCAGCAGTGGACAGCGGGGGGGGAGGAATGAGCAGTTCGTC.

This clonotype was detected only a few times. The junction differs from germline at one of its ends, possibly a read error. The chain recombines TRBV5-1 with TRBJ2-7; possible D gene TRBD1, 5 bases. CDR1 SGHRS and CDR2 YFSETQ come from the germline V gene. The CDR3 consists of 13 residues. CDR3 DNA: TGCGTCAGCAGCCTAAACACAGGCTACGAGCAGTACTTC. This encodes CVSSLNTGYEQYF.

As regards this clonotype: A much more abundant neighbour one base away suggests this may be a read error. The CDR3 DNA follows: TGTGCCAGCAGCGTGCGGTCCCCCTCTGGGGCCAACGTCCTGACTTTC. Translated, it gives CASSVRSPSGANVLTF. The V and J genes are TRBV5-6 and TRBJ2-6; D call uncertain. V lost 4 bases and J lost 0, with 11 bases in between. Germline CDR1 and CDR2: SGHDT and YYEEEE. CDR3 length: 16 residues.

In this sample, this clonotype turned up many times. The chain uses TRBV6-1 and TRBJ2-1; 12 bases are a match to TRBD2. There are 13 residues in the CDR3. Germline V gene lookup returns CDR1 MNHNS and CDR2 SASEGT. With 6 bases clipped from V and 7 bases from J, the junction kept 1 base outside the gene matches. The CDR3 here is CASSGLAGNEQFF. In nucleotides, the CDR3 is TGTGCCAGCAGCGGACTAGCGGGAAATGAGCAGTTCTTC.

In regard to this clonotype: A read error may explain this, as a much larger clone is one base away. This chain joins TRBV29-1 and TRBJ1-5; 7 nucleotides agree with TRBD1. In germline, CDR1 is SQVTM, CDR2 ANQGSEA. The CDR3 consists of 13 residues. The CDR3, as DNA: TGCAGCGTTGAAAGCGCGCCGGGACAGCTCCAGCATTTT. The encoded protein is CSVESAPGQLQHF.